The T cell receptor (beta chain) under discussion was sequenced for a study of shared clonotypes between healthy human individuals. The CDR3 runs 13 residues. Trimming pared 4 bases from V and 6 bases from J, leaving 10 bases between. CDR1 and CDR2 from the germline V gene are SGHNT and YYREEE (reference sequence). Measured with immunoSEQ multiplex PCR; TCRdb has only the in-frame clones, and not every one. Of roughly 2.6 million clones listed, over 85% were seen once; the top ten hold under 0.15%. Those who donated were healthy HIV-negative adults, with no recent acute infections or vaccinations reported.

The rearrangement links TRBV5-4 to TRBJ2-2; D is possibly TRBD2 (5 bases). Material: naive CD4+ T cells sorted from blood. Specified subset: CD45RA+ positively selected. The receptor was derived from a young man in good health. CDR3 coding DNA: TGTGCCAGCAGCCACGAGGGTGCCGGGGAGCTGTTTTTT. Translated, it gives CASSHEGAGELFF.